These T cell receptor beta chains were read from a single sample in a study of persistence of HIV-infected CD4 T cells. No antigen has been identified for these receptors. TCRdb's copy holds only in-frame clones and misses some; the assay was immunoSEQ multiplex PCR. Here the sample spans 10,000 to 15,000 clones, about 65% being singletons. Specimen: CD4+ T cells sorted from PBMCs after roughly 18-hour stimulation, collected from a patient who received antiretroviral therapy. Receptors were obtained from an adult man with HIV who was CMV-seropositive. The CDR3 runs from the conserved cysteine through the conserved F or W. A D gene is named only where the DNA matches it firmly. For some rows the clone size is stated as once, few or many, or as a class when expanded; others skip it.

d_call,cdr3_length,j_call,v_call,clone_size,cdr3_nt,cdr3_aa
NA,16,TRBJ1-1,TRBV7-6,NA,TGTGCCAGCAGCTCTTCATCTAGGCAGGGGAACACTGAAGCTTTCTTT,CASSSSSRQGNTEAFF
NA,16,TRBJ1-4,TRBV5-1,NA,TGCGCCAGCAGCTTGTTGGGGAGGGCGGCTAATGAAAAACTGTTTTTT,CASSLLGRAANEKLFF
NA,15,TRBJ1-6,TRBV5-5,NA,TGTGCCAGCAGCTTGGACACAGGGAGCAATTCACCCCTCCACTTT,CASSLDTGSNSPLHF
NA,13,TRBJ2-7,TRBV18,NA,TGTGCCAGCTCACCAGACCGGGTCCACGAGCAGTACTTC,CASSPDRVHEQYF
TRBD1,15,TRBJ1-5,TRBV6-5,NA,TGTGCCAGCAGTTATGGGGGGACAGACAATCAGCCCCAGCATTTT,CASSYGGTDNQPQHF
NA,15,TRBJ2-5,TRBV5-1,NA,TGCGCCAGCAGCCTAGGGCAGGGCCAACAAGAGACCCAGTACTTC,CASSLGQGQQETQYF
NA,16,TRBJ1-5,TRBV6-9,NA,TGTGCCAGCAGTTATTATACCGACAGCTGCAATCAGCCCCAGCATTTT,CASSYYTDSCNQPQHF
NA,16,TRBJ1-4,TRBV28,NA,TGTGCCAGCAGTTTATCAAGGGGTGCAACTAATGAAAAACTGTTTTTT,CASSLSRGATNEKLFF
NA,15,TRBJ1-2,TRBV7-3,NA,TGTGCCAGCAGCTTAACGGGGACGGAGGGGTATGGCTACACCTTC,CASSLTGTEGYGYTF
NA,14,TRBJ1-1,TRBV18,NA,TGTGCCAGCTCAACGTTAACAGTAAACACTGAAGCTTTCTTT,CASSTLTVNTEAFF
NA,16,TRBJ1-1,TRBV20-1,NA,TGCAGTGCTAGTTTCCTTGGGGGGACGAAGAACACTGAAGCTTTCTTT,CSASFLGGTKNTEAFF
NA,13,TRBJ1-2,TRBV5-1,NA,TGCGCCAGCAGCTCCGGAGGACCCTATGGCTACACCTTC,CASSSGGPYGYTF
TRBD2,14,TRBJ2-3,TRBV10-3,NA,TGTGCCATCAGGACTAGCTGGGGCACAGATACGCAGTATTTT,CAIRTSWGTDTQYF
NA,14,TRBJ2-7,TRBV7-2,medium-sized,TGTGCCAGCAGCCCACCCAGGCCTCCCTACGAGCAGTACTTC,CASSPPRPPYEQYF
TRBD1,15,TRBJ1-2,TRBV27,NA,TGTGCCAGCAGTCCCCAGGGGGACAGCTGGATTGGCTACACCTTC,CASSPQGDSWIGYTF
TRBD1,15,TRBJ1-4,TRBV5-1,NA,TGCGCCAGCAGCCCGGAGGGGGCAGCTAATGAAAAACTGTTTTTT,CASSPEGAANEKLFF
TRBD2,15,TRBJ2-1,TRBV5-1,NA,TGCGCCAGCAGTAATAGCGGGGGGGCCCTCAATGAGCAGTTCTTC,CASSNSGGALNEQFF
TRBD2,15,TRBJ2-3,TRBV18,NA,TGTGCCAGCTCACCGACTAGCGGGGCTGACTATACGCAGTATTTT,CASSPTSGADYTQYF
NA,16,TRBJ1-3,TRBV7-3,medium-sized,TGTGCCAGCAGCTTAACTGGTGGGAGCTCTGGAAACACCATATATTTT,CASSLTGGSSGNTIYF
NA,14,TRBJ1-6,TRBV3-1/TRBV3-2,few,TGTGCCAGCAGCCATTCCGGGACAAATTCACCCCTCCACTTT,CASSHSGTNSPLHF
NA,12,TRBJ2-7,TRBV18,NA,TGTGCCAGCTCACCATCGTACTACGAGCAGTACTTC,CASSPSYYEQYF
NA,14,TRBJ1-1,TRBV29-1,NA,TGCAGCGTTGAAGATCTGAGGAGGACTCAGGAAGCTTTCTTT,CSVEDLRRTQEAFF
NA,14,TRBJ2-3,TRBV10-2,NA,TGCGCCAGCAGTCGTGATACTCTAGCAGGCACGCAGTATTTT,CASSRDTLAGTQYF
NA,15,TRBJ2-3,TRBV24-1,once,TGTGCCACCAGTGATTTTAACAGGGCTACAGATACGCAGTATTTT,CATSDFNRATDTQYF
TRBD2,14,TRBJ2-7,TRBV5-1,NA,TGCGCCAGCAGCCAAGGACTAGCGGAGTACGAGCAGTACTTC,CASSQGLAEYEQYF
NA,14,TRBJ2-7,TRBV7-9,NA,TGTGCCAGCAGCTTGGAACAGGGATACTACGAGCAGTACTTC,CASSLEQGYYEQYF
NA,13,TRBJ2-7,TRBV27,few,TGTGCCAGCAGTATATTGGGCTCCTACGAGCAGTACTTC,CASSILGSYEQYF
NA,15,TRBJ1-2,TRBV5-1,few,TGCGCCAGCAGCCCCACCGGGGCAGGTGTCTATGGCTACACCTTC,CASSPTGAGVYGYTF
NA,14,TRBJ1-6,TRBV7-3,NA,TGTGCCAGCAGCTTTCAGGGTTATAATTCACCCCTCCACTTT,CASSFQGYNSPLHF
NA,12,TRBJ2-7,TRBV6-5,NA,TGTGCCAGCAGGAGCAGGGGCGTAGAGCAGTACTTC,CASRSRGVEQYF
NA,15,TRBJ2-7,TRBV28,NA,TGTGCCAGCACCCCAGGTTCGAACAGGGCCTACGAGCAGTACTTC,CASTPGSNRAYEQYF
NA,15,TRBJ2-1,TRBV10-2,NA,TGCGCCAGCAGTGACCCGGGAGCGATCTACAATGAGCAGTTCTTC,CASSDPGAIYNEQFF
NA,11,TRBJ1-1,TRBV7-9,NA,TGTGCCCTTTTAGAGAACACTGAAGCTTTCTTT,CALLENTEAFF
NA,14,TRBJ2-2,TRBV7-9,NA,TGTGCCAGCCATGGCGGGGGCAACACCGGGGAGCTGTTTTTT,CASHGGGNTGELFF
NA,13,TRBJ1-2,TRBV5-1,NA,TGCGCCAGCAGCCCAACAGGCACCTATGGCTACACCTTC,CASSPTGTYGYTF
NA,13,TRBJ1-3,TRBV29-1,once,TGCAGCGGAACAGGGCCCGGTGGAAACACCATATATTTT,CSGTGPGGNTIYF
NA,16,TRBJ2-3,TRBV18,NA,TGTGCCAGCTCACCATTGGTCCAGAGAGGCACAGATACGCAGTATTTT,CASSPLVQRGTDTQYF